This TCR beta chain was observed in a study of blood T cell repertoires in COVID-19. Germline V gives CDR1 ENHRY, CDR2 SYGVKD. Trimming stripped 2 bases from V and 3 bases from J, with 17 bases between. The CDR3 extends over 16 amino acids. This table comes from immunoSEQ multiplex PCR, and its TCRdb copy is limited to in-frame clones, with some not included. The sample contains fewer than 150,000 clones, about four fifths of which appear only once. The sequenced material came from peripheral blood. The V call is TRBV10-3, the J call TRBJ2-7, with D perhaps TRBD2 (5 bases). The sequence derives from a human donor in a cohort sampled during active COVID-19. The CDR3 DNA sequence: TGTGCCATCAGTGAGCCCGGACTGGGGAAGAACTACGAGCAGTACTTC. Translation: CAISEPGLGKNYEQYF.